This T cell receptor (beta chain) comes out of a study of cytomegalovirus exposure and HLA in healthy donors. Remarks on this clone: Its cognate antigen is unknown.

This PCR relied on a set of 60 Vbeta primers and 13 Jbeta primers. Generated by immunoSEQ multiplex PCR, the TCRdb table keeps only in-frame clones and is missing some. The sample yields about 180,000 clones, more than 60% seen once. Trimming left V 6 bases short and J 3 bases short, with 12 bases between. CDR3 length: 13 amino acids. Looked up from germline, CDR1 is MGHRA and CDR2 is YSYEKL. Study-wide points: The study designated 150 or so TCR beta chains cytomegalovirus-associated.

This chain uses TRBV4-1 with TRBJ2-7; no clear D. The origin of this receptor is a man between 18 and 35 years old in good health and CMV-seronegative. The specimen sequenced was PBMCs. CDR3: CASSLQEFYEQYF. CDR3 DNA: TGCGCCAGCAGTCTTCAGGAATTCTACGAGCAGTACTTC.